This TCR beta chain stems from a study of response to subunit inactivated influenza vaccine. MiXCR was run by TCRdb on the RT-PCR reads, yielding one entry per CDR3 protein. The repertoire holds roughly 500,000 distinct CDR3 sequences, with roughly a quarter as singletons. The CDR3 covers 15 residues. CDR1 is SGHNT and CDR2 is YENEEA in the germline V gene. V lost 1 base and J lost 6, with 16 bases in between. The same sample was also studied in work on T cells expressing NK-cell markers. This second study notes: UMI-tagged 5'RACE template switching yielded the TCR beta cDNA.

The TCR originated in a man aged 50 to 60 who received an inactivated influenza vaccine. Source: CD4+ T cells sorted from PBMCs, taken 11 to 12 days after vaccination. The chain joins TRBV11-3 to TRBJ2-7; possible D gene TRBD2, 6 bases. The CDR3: CASSLVAGRRGEQYF. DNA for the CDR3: TGTGCCAGCAGCTTAGTTGCGGGAAGGAGGGGCGAGCAGTACTTC.